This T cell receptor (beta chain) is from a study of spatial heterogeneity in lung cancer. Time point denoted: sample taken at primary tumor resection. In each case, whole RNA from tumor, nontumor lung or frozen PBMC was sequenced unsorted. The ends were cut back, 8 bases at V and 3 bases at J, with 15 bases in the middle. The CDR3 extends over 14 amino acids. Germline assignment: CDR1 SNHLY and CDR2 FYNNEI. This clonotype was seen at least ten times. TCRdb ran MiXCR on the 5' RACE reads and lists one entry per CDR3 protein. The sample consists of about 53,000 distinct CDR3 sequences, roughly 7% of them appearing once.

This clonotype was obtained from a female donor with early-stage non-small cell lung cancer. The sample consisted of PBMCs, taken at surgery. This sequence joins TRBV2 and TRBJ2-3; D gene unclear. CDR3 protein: CASVVGFRTDTQYF. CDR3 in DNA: TGTGCCAGCGTCGTGGGGTTTAGGACAGATACGCAGTATTTT.